The rows below give T cell receptor beta chains drawn from one sample of a study of sequential checkpoint blockade in melanoma. Measured with immunoSEQ multiplex PCR; TCRdb has only the in-frame clones, and not every one. This table has 35,000 to 40,000 clones, roughly 32% appearing once. Material: tumor tissue (inferred from file names), obtained from a patient given nivolumab and ipilimumab in sequence. These receptor sequences come from a human donor with melanoma. CDR3s include the opening cysteine and the closing phenylalanine or tryptophan. Fields, in order: clone size, V gene, J gene, D gene, CDR3 protein, CDR3 DNA. A D gene is named only where the DNA matches it firmly. Size tells how often a clone was seen (once, few, many) or the class of an expanded clone, and some rows leave it out.

few	TRBV11-3	TRBJ1-5	.	CASSEGGVNQPQHF	TGTGCCAGCAGCGAGGGAGGAGTCAATCAGCCCCAGCATTTT
.	TRBV5-1	TRBJ2-3	TRBD2	CASSPRLASDTQYF	TGCGCCAGCAGCCCCCGACTAGCTTCAGATACGCAGTATTTT
.	TRBV5-1	TRBJ2-7	TRBD2	CASSWTGTSGSAEQYF	TGCGCCAGCAGCTGGACCGGGACTAGCGGGAGCGCCGAGCAGTACTTC
.	TRBV6-8	TRBJ2-7	TRBD2	CASSPTSGGTYEQYF	TGTGCCAGCAGCCCGACTAGCGGGGGAACCTACGAGCAGTACTTC
.	TRBV6-8	TRBJ1-1	.	CAISGQGMNTEAFF	TGTGCCATCAGTGGGCAGGGGATGAACACTGAAGCTTTCTTT
.	TRBV23-1	TRBJ1-1	.	CASSLAQNTEAFF	TGCGCCAGCAGCTTGGCACAGAACACTGAAGCTTTCTTT
few	TRBV7-5	TRBJ2-5	.	CASSFDRGGETQYF	TGTGCCAGCAGCTTCGACAGGGGTGGAGAGACCCAGTACTTC
few	TRBV6-8	TRBJ1-1	.	CASSYPPAGNTEAFF	TGTGCCAGCAGTTACCCACCGGCGGGGAACACTGAAGCTTTCTTT
few	TRBV6-8	TRBJ2-7	.	CASSLPRSYEQYF	TGTGCCAGCAGTCTCCCTCGCTCCTACGAGCAGTACTTC
few	TRBV28	TRBJ1-6	.	CASSTGTHNSPLHF	TGTGCCAGCAGTACAGGGACTCATAATTCACCCCTCCACTTT
many	TRBV7-7	TRBJ1-2	.	CASSLDSLNYGYTF	TGTGCCAGCAGCTTAGACAGCCTTAACTATGGCTACACCTTC
.	TRBV19	TRBJ1-2	TRBD1	CASSIQDREDPGYTF	TGTGCCAGTAGTATACAGGACAGGGAAGATCCTGGCTACACCTTC
.	TRBV9	TRBJ1-3	TRBD1	CASSVAEGTGGFTSGNTIYF	TGTGCCAGCAGCGTAGCCGAAGGGACAGGGGGCTTCACCTCTGGAAACACCATATATTTT
.	TRBV11-3	TRBJ2-7	TRBD2	CASSPGTKPTYEQYF	TGTGCCAGCAGCCCTGGGACTAAGCCGACCTACGAGCAGTACTTC
few	TRBV6-8	TRBJ1-5	TRBD1	CASSWVVGTGDNQPQHF	TGTGCCAGCAGTTGGGTAGTAGGGACAGGGGACAATCAGCCCCAGCATTTT
.	TRBV18	TRBJ2-7	.	CASSPPATDTYEQYF	TGTGCCAGCTCACCACCAGCGACCGATACCTACGAGCAGTACTTC
.	TRBV19	TRBJ1-1	.	CASSTGKRWSEAFF	TGTGCCAGTAGTACAGGGAAGAGGTGGTCTGAAGCTTTCTTT
many	TRBV11-3	TRBJ2-3	TRBD2	CASSTRPGGGYTDTQYF	TGTGCCAGCAGCACCCGCCCCGGCGGGGGATACACAGATACGCAGTATTTT
few	TRBV11-3	TRBJ2-4	.	CASSSPGGLAKNIQYF	TGTGCCAGCAGTAGTCCCGGTGGGCTAGCCAAAAACATTCAGTACTTC
many	TRBV11-3	TRBJ1-1	.	CASSAVQGTTEAFF	TGTGCCAGCAGCGCCGTACAGGGAACCACTGAAGCTTTCTTT
.	TRBV11-3	TRBJ2-7	.	CASSLFLSSSYEQYF	TGTGCCAGCAGCTTATTTCTCAGCAGCTCCTACGAGCAGTACTTC
.	TRBV5-1	TRBJ1-2	TRBD1	CASSPDRGSYGYTF	TGCGCCAGCAGCCCGGACAGGGGGAGCTATGGCTACACCTTC
.	TRBV19	TRBJ2-3	TRBD2	CASKGIAGIITDTQYF	TGTGCCTCAAAGGGAATAGCGGGGATTATCACAGATACGCAGTATTTT
many	TRBV11-3	TRBJ2-1	.	CASSFARGPYNEQFF	TGTGCCAGCAGCTTTGCCCGGGGCCCCTACAATGAGCAGTTCTTC
.	TRBV9	TRBJ2-3	.	CASSVEWGAGDTQYF	TGTGCCAGCAGCGTAGAGTGGGGGGCAGGGGATACGCAGTATTTT